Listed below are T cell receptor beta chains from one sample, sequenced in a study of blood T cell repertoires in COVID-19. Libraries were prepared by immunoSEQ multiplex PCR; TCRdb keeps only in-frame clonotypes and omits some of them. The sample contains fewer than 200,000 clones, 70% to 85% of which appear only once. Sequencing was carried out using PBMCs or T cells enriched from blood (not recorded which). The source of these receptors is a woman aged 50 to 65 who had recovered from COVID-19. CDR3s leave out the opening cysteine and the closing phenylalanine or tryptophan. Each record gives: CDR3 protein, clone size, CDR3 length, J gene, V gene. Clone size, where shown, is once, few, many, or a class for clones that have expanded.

CDR3: ASISWIGGRQGYNEQF
size: -
length: 16
J: TRBJ2-1
V: TRBV23-1

CDR3: ASSRDRAWGHSPLH
size: -
length: 14
J: TRBJ1-6
V: TRBV28

CDR3: ASGGGQALTTGEQY
size: -
length: 14
J: TRBJ2-7
V: TRBV2

CDR3: ASSYSKLATYEQY
size: -
length: 13
J: TRBJ2-7
V: TRBV6-2/TRBV6-3

CDR3: ASSPDRDRIEAF
size: -
length: 12
J: TRBJ1-1
V: TRBV7-2

CDR3: ASSPSDTIY
size: -
length: 9
J: TRBJ1-3
V: TRBV18

CDR3: ASSFPTSGADTQY
size: -
length: 13
J: TRBJ2-3
V: TRBV28

CDR3: ASSASRDTQY
size: -
length: 10
J: TRBJ2-3
V: TRBV27

CDR3: ASSLDGRGFDGYT
size: -
length: 13
J: TRBJ1-2
V: TRBV7-8

CDR3: ASSLVTGRVNTEAF
size: -
length: 14
J: TRBJ1-1
V: TRBV5-1

CDR3: ASRGQGSSYEQY
size: -
length: 12
J: TRBJ2-7
V: TRBV19

CDR3: ASRITGGNTEAF
size: -
length: 12
J: TRBJ1-1
V: TRBV6-5

CDR3: ATSRGAGLQYEQY
size: few
length: 13
J: TRBJ2-7
V: TRBV15

CDR3: ASSLAIRSNEQF
size: -
length: 12
J: TRBJ2-1
V: TRBV7-8

CDR3: SASPDRAKAF
size: -
length: 10
J: TRBJ1-1
V: TRBV20-1

CDR3: AIRTGRTDTQY
size: -
length: 11
J: TRBJ2-3
V: TRBV10-3

CDR3: ASRHGQGARNTEAF
size: -
length: 14
J: TRBJ1-1
V: TRBV13

CDR3: ASSSRRGREYEQY
size: -
length: 13
J: TRBJ2-7
V: TRBV18

CDR3: ASSVGEREGTYEQY
size: -
length: 14
J: TRBJ2-7
V: TRBV9

CDR3: ASRGITGSNQPQH
size: many
length: 13
J: TRBJ1-5
V: TRBV2

CDR3: ASSTRDSLNEKLF
size: -
length: 13
J: TRBJ1-4
V: TRBV19

CDR3: ASSLPLERTEAF
size: -
length: 12
J: TRBJ1-1
V: TRBV7-9

CDR3: ASGSGTGIGGANVLT
size: -
length: 15
J: TRBJ2-6
V: TRBV10-2

CDR3: ARAPPGVTSYNSPLH
size: -
length: 15
J: TRBJ1-6
V: TRBV7-8

CDR3: AWSVTSLQY
size: -
length: 9
J: TRBJ2-7
V: TRBV30

CDR3: ASSFLGERQETQY
size: -
length: 13
J: TRBJ2-5
V: TRBV5-1